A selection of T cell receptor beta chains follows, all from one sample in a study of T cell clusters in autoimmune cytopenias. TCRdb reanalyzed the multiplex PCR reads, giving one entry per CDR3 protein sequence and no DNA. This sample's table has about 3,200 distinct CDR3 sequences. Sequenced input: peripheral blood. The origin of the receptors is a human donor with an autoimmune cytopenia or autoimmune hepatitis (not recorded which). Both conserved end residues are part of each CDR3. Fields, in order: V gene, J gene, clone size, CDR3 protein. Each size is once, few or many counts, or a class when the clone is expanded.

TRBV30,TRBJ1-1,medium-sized,CAWSGRENTEAFF
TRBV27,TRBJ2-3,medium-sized,CASRPRGDGQYF
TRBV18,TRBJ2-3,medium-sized,CASFGTRAGATDTQYF
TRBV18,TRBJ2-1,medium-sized,CASSPDFEQFF
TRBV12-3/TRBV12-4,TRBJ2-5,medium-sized,CASSLGRGTQYF
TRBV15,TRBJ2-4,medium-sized,CATSRGSTSRDFGTKNIQYF
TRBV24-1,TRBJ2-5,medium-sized,CATSDYWGAGETQYF
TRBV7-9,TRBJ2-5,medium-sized,CASSSDVPGRRYETQYF
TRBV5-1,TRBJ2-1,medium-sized,CASSFTGLATEQFF
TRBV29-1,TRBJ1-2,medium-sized,CSVERGNYGYTF
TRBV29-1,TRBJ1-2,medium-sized,CSVEVLEAKGGYTF
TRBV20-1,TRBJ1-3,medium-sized,CSARGQRLSGNTIYF
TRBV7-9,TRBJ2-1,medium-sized,CASSLGQFNEQFF